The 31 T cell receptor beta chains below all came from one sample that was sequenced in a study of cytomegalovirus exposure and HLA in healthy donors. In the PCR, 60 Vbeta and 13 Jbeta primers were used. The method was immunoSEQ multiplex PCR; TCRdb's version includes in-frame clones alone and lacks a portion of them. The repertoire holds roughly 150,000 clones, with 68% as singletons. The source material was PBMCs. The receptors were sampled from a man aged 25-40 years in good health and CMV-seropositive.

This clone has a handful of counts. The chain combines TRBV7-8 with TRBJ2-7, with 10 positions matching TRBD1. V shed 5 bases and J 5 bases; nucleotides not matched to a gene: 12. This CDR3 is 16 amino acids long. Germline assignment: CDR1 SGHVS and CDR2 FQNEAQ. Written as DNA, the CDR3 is TGTGCCAGCAGCCCCTATCCGGGACAGGGGACCCACGAGCAGTACTTC. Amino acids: CASSPYPGQGTHEQYF.

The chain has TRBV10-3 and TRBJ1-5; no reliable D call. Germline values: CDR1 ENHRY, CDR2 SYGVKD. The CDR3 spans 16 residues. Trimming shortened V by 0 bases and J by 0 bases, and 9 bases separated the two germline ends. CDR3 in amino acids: CAISESPSYSNQPQHF. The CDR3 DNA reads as TGTGCCATCAGTGAGTCCCCCAGTTATAGCAATCAGCCCCAGCATTTT.

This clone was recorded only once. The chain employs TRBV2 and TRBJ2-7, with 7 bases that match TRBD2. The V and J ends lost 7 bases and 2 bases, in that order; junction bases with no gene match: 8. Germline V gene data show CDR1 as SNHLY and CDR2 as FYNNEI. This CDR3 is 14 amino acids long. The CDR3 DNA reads TGTGCCAGCAAGTCGGGACTACCCACCTACGAGCAGTACTTC. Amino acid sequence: CASKSGLPTYEQYF.

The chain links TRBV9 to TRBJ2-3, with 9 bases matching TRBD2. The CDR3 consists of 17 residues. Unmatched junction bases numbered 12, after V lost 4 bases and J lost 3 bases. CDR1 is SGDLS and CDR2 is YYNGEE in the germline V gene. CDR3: CASSPRYSGSGTDTQYF. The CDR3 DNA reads TGTGCCAGCAGCCCTCGTTATAGCGGGAGTGGGACAGATACGCAGTATTTT.

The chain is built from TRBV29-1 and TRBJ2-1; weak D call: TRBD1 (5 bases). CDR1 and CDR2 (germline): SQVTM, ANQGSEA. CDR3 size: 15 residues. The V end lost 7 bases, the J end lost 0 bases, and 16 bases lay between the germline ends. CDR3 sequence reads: CSAPRTRSSYNEQFF. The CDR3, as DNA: TGCAGCGCGCCTAGGACACGGAGCTCCTACAATGAGCAGTTCTTC.

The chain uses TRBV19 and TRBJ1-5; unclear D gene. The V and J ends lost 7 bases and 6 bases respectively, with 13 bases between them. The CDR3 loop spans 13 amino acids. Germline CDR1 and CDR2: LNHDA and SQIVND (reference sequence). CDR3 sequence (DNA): TGTGCCAGTACCCCAAACTCTCCTCAGCCCCAGCATTTT. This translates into CASTPNSPQPQHF.

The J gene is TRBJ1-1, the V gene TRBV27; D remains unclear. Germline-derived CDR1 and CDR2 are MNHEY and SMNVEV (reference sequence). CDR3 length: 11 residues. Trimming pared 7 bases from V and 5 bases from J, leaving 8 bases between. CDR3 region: CASTEGTEAFF. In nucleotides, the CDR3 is TGTGCCAGCACCGAGGGTACTGAAGCTTTCTTT.

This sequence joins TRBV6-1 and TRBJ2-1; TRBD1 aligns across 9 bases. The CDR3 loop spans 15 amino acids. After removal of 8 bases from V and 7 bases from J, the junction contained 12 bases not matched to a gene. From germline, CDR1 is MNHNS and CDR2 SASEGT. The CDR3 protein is CASGTGTGMVNEQFF. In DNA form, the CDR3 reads TGTGCCAGCGGTACCGGGACAGGGATGGTAAATGAGCAGTTCTTC.

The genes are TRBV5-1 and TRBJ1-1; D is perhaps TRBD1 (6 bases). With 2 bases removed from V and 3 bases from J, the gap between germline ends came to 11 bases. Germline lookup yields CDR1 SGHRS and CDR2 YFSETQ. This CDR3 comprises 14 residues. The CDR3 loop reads CASSFSGVYTEAFF. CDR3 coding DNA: TGCGCCAGCAGCTTCTCAGGGGTCTACACTGAAGCTTTCTTT.

The CDR3 DNA sequence: TGCGCCAGCAGTGACGGAGGGGCTGGGGATACGCAGTATTTT. Residues: CASSDGGAGDTQYF. The rearrangement links TRBV10-1 to TRBJ2-3, with D possibly matching TRBD2 (6 bases). CDR3 length: 14 amino acids. The V end was cut by 3 bases, the J end by 6 bases, with 13 bases between. Germline V gene data show CDR1 as WNHNN and CDR2 as SYGVQD (reference sequence).

The CDR3, as DNA: TGTGCCAGCAGCGCCACTAGCGGCGGCACCGGGGAGCTGTTTTTT. Its translation: CASSATSGGTGELFF. The chain couples TRBV9 to TRBJ2-2; 8 nucleotides line up with TRBD2. CDR1 SGDLS and CDR2 YYNGEE come from the germline V gene. With 3 bases clipped from V and 4 bases from J, the junction kept 5 bases outside the gene matches. CDR3 length: 15 residues.

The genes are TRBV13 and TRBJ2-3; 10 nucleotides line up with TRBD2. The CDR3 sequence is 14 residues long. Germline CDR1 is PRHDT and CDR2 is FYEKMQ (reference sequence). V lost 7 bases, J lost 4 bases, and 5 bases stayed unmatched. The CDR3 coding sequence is TGTGCCAGCAAGCGGGAGGGCCTCGCAGATACGCAGTATTTT. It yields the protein CASKREGLADTQYF.

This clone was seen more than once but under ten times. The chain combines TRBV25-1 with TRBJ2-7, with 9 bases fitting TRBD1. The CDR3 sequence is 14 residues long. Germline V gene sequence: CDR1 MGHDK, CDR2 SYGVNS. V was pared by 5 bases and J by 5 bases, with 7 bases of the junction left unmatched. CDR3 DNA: TGTGCCAGCAGTAAGACAGGGGGGCTTCACGAGCAGTACTTC. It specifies CASSKTGGLHEQYF.

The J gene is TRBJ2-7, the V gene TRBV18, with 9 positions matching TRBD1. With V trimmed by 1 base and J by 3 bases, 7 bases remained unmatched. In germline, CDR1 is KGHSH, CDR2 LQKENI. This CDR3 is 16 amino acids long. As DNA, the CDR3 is TGTGCCAGCTCACCACGCCCGGGACAGGGCAACTACGAGCAGTACTTC. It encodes CASSPRPGQGNYEQYF.

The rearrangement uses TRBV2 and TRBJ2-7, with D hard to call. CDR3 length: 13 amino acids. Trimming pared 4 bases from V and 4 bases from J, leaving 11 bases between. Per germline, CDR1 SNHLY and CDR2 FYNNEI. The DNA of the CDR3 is TGTGCCAGCAGTGCGCTAGGAGCGTACGAGCAGTACTTC. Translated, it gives CASSALGAYEQYF. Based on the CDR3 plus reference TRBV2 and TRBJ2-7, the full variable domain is EPEVTQTPSHQVTQMGQEVILRCVPISNHLYFYWYRQILGQKVEFLVSFYNNEISEKSEIFDDQFSVERPDGSNFTLKIRSTKLEDSAMYFCASSALGAYEQYFGPGTRLTVT.

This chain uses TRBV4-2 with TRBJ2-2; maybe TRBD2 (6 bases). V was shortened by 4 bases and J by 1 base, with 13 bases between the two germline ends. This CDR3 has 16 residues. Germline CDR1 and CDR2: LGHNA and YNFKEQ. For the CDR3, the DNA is TGTGCCAGCAGCCCTGGGGTAGCGGAGAACACCGGGGAGCTGTTTTTT. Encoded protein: CASSPGVAENTGELFF.

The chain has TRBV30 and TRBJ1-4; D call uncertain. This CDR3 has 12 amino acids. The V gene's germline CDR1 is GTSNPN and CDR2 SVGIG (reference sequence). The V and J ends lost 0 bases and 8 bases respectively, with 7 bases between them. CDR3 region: CAWSVGGEKLFF. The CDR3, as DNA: TGTGCCTGGAGTGTGGGCGGGGAAAAACTGTTTTTT.

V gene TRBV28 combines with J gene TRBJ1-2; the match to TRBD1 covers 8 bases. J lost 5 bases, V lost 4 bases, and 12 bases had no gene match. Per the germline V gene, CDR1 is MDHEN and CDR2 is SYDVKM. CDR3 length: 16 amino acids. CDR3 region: CASSSPMGQAPYGYTF. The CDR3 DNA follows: TGTGCCAGCAGTTCCCCTATGGGACAGGCCCCTTATGGCTACACCTTC.

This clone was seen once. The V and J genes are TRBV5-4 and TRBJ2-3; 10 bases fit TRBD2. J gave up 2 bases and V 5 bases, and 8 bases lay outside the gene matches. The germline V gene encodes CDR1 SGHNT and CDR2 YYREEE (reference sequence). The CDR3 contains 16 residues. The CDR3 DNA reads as TGTGCCAGCAGGGCGGAACTAGCGGGACCCACAGATACGCAGTATTTT. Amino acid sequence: CASRAELAGPTDTQYF.

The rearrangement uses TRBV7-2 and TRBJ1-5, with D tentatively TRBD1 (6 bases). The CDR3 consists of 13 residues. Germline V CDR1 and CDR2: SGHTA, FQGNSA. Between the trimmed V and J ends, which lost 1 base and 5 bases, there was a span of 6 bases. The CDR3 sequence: CASSLGQDQPQHF. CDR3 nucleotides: TGTGCCAGCAGCTTAGGACAGGATCAGCCCCAGCATTTT.

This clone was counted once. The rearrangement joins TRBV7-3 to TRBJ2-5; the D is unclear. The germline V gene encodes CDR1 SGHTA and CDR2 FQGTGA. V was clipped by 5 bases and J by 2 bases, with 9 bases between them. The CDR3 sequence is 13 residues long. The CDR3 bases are TGTGCCAGCAGCCAGACACCTCAAGAGACCCAGTACTTC. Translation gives CASSQTPQETQYF.

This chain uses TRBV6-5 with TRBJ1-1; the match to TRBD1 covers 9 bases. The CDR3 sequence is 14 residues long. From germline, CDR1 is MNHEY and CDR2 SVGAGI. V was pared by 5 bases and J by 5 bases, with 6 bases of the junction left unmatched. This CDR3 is CASSAGTGRTEAFF. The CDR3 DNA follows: TGTGCCAGCAGTGCCGGGACAGGGCGGACTGAAGCTTTCTTT.

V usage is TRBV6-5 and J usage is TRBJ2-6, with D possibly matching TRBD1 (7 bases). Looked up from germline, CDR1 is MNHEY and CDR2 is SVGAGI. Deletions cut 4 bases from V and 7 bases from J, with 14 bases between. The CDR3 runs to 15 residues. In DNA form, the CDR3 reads TGTGCCAGCAGTTTAAGGGGGGACAGAGCCAACGTCCTGACTTTC. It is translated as CASSLRGDRANVLTF.

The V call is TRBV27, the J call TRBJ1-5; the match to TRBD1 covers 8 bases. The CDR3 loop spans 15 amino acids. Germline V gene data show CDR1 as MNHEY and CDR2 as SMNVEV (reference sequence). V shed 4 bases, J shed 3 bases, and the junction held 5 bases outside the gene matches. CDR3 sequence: CASSSGTGTNQPQHF. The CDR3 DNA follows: TGTGCCAGCAGTTCCGGGACAGGTACCAATCAGCCCCAGCATTTT.

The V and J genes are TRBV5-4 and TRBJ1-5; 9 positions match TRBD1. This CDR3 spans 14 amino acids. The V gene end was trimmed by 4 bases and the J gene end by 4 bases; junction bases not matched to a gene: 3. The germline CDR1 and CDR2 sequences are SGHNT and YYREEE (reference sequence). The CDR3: CASSQGTGNQPQHF. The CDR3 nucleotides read TGTGCCAGCAGCCAAGGGACAGGGAATCAGCCCCAGCATTTT.

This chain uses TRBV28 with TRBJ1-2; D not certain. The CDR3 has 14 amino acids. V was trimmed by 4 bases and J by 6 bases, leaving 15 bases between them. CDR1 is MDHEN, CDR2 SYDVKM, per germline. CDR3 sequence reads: CASSSLDWIDGYTF. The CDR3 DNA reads TGTGCCAGCAGTTCCCTAGACTGGATTGATGGCTACACCTTC.

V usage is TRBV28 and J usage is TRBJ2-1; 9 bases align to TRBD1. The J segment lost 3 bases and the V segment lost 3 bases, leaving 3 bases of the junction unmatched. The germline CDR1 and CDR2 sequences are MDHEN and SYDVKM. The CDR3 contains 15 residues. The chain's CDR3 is CASSFGDRDYNEQFF. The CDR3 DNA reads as TGTGCCAGCAGTTTCGGGGACAGGGACTACAATGAGCAGTTCTTC. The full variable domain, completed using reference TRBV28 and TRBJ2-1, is DVKVTQSSRYLVKRTGEKVFLECVQDMDHENMFWYRQDPGLGLRLIYFSYDVKMKEKGDIPEGYSVSREKKERFSLILESASTNQTSMYLCASSFGDRDYNEQFFGPGTRLTVL.

Written as DNA, the CDR3 is TGTGCCAGCACCCCCACAGGGGGTACCTACGAGCAGTACTTC. Its protein is CASTPTGGTYEQYF. J is TRBJ2-7 and V is TRBV6-5; 8 nucleotides align to TRBD1. J lost 2 bases, V lost 7 bases, and 7 bases had no gene match. CDR3 length: 14 amino acids. Germline loops: CDR1 MNHEY, CDR2 SVGAGI.

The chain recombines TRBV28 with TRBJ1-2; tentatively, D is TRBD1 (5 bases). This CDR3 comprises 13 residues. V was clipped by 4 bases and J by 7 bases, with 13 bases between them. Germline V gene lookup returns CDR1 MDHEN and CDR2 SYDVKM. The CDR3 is CASSSLRGSGYTF. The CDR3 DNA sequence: TGTGCCAGCAGTTCTTTAAGGGGCTCTGGCTACACCTTC.

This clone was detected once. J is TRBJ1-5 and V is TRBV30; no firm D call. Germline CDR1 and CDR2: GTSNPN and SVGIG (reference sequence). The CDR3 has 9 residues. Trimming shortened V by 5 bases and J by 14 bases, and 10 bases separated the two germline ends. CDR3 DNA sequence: TGTGCCTGGCCCATTCACAAGCATTTT. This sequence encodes CAWPIHKHF. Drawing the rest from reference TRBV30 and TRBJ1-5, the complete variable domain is SQTIHQWPATLVQPVGSPLSLECTVEGTSNPNLYWYRQAAGRGLQLLFYSVGIGQISSEVPQNLSASRPQDRQFILSSKKLLLSDSGFYLCAWPIHKHFGDGTRLSIL.

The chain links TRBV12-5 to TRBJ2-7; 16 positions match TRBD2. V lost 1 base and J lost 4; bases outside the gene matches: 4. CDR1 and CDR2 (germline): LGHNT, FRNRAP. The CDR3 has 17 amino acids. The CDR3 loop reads CASGLAGTSGRVYEQYF. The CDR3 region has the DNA TGTGCTAGTGGTTTGGCCGGGACTAGCGGGAGGGTTTACGAGCAGTACTTC.